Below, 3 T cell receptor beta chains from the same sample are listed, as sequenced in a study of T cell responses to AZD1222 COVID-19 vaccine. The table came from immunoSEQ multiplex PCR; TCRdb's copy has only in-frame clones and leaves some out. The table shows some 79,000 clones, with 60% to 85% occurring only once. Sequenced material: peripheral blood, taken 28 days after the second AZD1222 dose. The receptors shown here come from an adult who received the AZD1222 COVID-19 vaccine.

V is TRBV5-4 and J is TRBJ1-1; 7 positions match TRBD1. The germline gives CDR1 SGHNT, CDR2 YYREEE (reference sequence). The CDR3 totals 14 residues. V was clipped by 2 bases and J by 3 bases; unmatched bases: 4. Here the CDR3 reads CASSLTGDYTEAFF. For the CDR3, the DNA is TGTGCCAGCAGCTTAACAGGGGATTACACTGAAGCTTTCTTT.

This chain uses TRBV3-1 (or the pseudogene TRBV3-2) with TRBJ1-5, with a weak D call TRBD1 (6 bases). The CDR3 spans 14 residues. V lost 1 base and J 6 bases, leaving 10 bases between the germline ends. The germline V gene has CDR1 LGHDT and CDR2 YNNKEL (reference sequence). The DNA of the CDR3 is TGTGCCAGCAGCCAAGCCAGGGGCGGTCAGCCCCAGCATTTT. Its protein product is CASSQARGGQPQHF.

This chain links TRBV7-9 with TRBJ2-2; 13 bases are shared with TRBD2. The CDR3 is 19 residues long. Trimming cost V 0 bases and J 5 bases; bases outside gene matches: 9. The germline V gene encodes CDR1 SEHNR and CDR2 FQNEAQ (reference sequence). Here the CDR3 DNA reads TGTGCCAGCAGCTTAGCATTCGGACTAGCGGGGGAGAAAACCGGGGAGCTGTTTTTT. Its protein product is CASSLAFGLAGEKTGELFF.